This record covers a single T cell receptor (beta chain). Its antigen is still unknown. Germline CDR1 is LNHNV and CDR2 is YYDKDF (reference sequence). This CDR3 contains 15 residues. Trimming took off 8 bases at V and 5 bases at J, with 21 bases between the two ends. TCR beta CDR3 sequences were amplified from RNA transcripts. HTBI primers were employed in a first-round RT-PCR of the TCR CDR3. TCRdb re-called the multiplex PCR reads through MiXCR, storing one row per CDR3 protein. The table has 450,000 to 700,000 distinct CDR3 sequences, approximately 44% seen once. These data belong to a study of T cells in Graves' hyperthyroidism and ophthalmopathy. Study-level findings and limits: Most thyroid clonotypes expanded above 0.001 were also detected in blood. It was a median approximately six months before onset that the model predicted ophthalmopathy.

What was sequenced was peripheral blood or thyroid tissue (not recorded which). The V call is TRBV15, the J call TRBJ2-5, with D perhaps TRBD2 (6 bases). This clonotype was obtained from an adult woman with Graves' disease, either hyperthyroidism or ophthalmopathy (not recorded which). The CDR3 sequence: CATLLGGGAAETQYF. The CDR3 DNA is TGTGCCACCCTCCTCGGGGGAGGAGCTGCCGAGACCCAGTACTTC.